Detailed here is one T cell receptor (beta chain). Its antigen remains unidentified. The data were taken from a study of T cell responses to AZD1222 COVID-19 vaccine. Study results and limitations: In the spike-specific TCR repertoire, nearly half reportedly target unmutated variant regions. Baseline antibody screening turned up just a handful of seropositive AZD1222 recipients.

The data were produced by immunoSEQ multiplex PCR, yet TCRdb's version contains in-frame clones alone and is incomplete. In the table there are approximately 120,000 clones, about 87% of which are singletons. The CDR3 extends over 14 amino acids. Germline V CDR1 and CDR2: SGHDT, YYEEEE. V shed 3 bases and J shed 10 bases, with 17 bases lying between them. This receptor was obtained from an adult who received the AZD1222 COVID-19 vaccine. This material consisted of peripheral blood, taken 28 days after the second AZD1222 dose. The chain couples TRBV5-6 to TRBJ2-1; the D gene could be TRBD1 or TRBD2 (5 bases each). Here the CDR3 DNA reads TGTGCCAGCAGCTCACCGGGACGGCAAGGAGAGCAGTTCTTC. It encodes CASSSPGRQGEQFF.